One T cell receptor beta chain is described in this entry. The sample belongs to a study of blood T cell repertoires in COVID-19. Measured with immunoSEQ multiplex PCR; TCRdb has only the in-frame clones, and not every one. The sample yields more than 150,000 clones, roughly nine tenths seen once. The TCR originated in a woman aged 70-85 years with acute or convalescent COVID-19. Specimen: peripheral blood.

CDR3 sequence (DNA): TGTGCCAGCAGCCGCCCCGGGACAGAGAACACCGGGGAGCTGTTTTTT. It codes for CASSRPGTENTGELFF. This chain uses TRBV5-6 with TRBJ2-2; 7 bases align to TRBD1. The germline gives CDR1 SGHDT, CDR2 YYEEEE. V was clipped by 4 bases and J by 1 base; unmatched bases: 7. The CDR3 has 16 amino acids.